Sequencing of this T cell receptor (beta chain) was carried out in a study of blood T cell repertoires in COVID-19. The method was immunoSEQ multiplex PCR; TCRdb's version includes in-frame clones alone and lacks a portion of them. This table holds about 70,000 clones, about 88% found once. With 0 bases removed from V and 7 bases from J, the gap between germline ends came to 16 bases. The CDR3 covers 16 residues. Germline CDR1 MNHEY, CDR2 SVGAGI. The V and J genes are TRBV6-5 and TRBJ2-4, with D maybe TRBD2 (6 bases). This clonotype originated in a middle-aged man with active COVID-19. Source material: peripheral blood. CDR3: CASSYSGGRPGNIQYF. CDR3 DNA sequence: TGTGCCAGCAGTTACTCGGGAGGCCGTCCGGGGAACATTCAGTACTTC.